What follows are 25 T cell receptor beta chains derived from one specimen sequenced in a study of identical twins. A single record per CDR3 protein comes from TCRdb applying MiXCR to the 5' RACE reads. Among approximately 490,000 distinct CDR3 sequences listed, under 25% were seen once. The data also belong to a second study, concerning yellow fever vaccine responses in identical twins.

Sequences were obtained from CD4+ T cells sorted from blood. The receptors were gathered from a woman aged 18-35 years in good health.

The table lists this clonotype with a count of one. The V call is TRBV7-2, the J call TRBJ2-1; 12 bases map to TRBD2. V lost 7 bases and J lost 4; bases outside the gene matches: 5. The CDR3 runs to 15 residues. The germline CDR1 and CDR2 sequences are SGHTA and FQGNSA. Here the CDR3 reads CASTFGLAGYNEQFF. As DNA, the CDR3 is TGTGCCAGCACCTTCGGACTAGCGGGATACAATGAGCAGTTCTTC.

The rearrangement links TRBV12-3 or TRBV12-4 to TRBJ2-1, with 10 bases that match TRBD2. The CDR3 spans 14 residues. Losses at the gene ends were 9 bases for V and 10 bases for J; bases not matched to a gene: 12. The CDR3 spells CARTRAGGPGEQFF. The CDR3 nucleotides read TGTGCCAGAACCCGAGCGGGAGGGCCGGGAGAGCAGTTCTTC.

The CDR3 region has the DNA TGTGCCAGCAGCTCCCAAGGACTAGCAGCTGAGACCCAGTACTTC. It specifies CASSSQGLAAETQYF. The V and J genes are TRBV7-2 and TRBJ2-5; 8 nucleotides line up with TRBD2. Trimming removed 4 bases from V and 5 bases from J; junction bases left unmatched: 9. The V gene's germline CDR1 is SGHTA and CDR2 FQGNSA. CDR3 length equals 15 residues.

There are a few counts of this clonotype. The chain recombines TRBV2 with TRBJ2-1; 10 bases line up with TRBD2. CDR1 and CDR2 from the germline V gene are SNHLY and FYNNEI. V was pared by 3 bases and J by 10 bases, with 6 bases of the junction left unmatched. The CDR3 is made up of 14 amino acids. CDR3 region: CASSEVPSGGEQFF. The CDR3 DNA sequence: TGTGCCAGCAGTGAGGTTCCTAGCGGGGGAGAGCAGTTCTTC.

DNA for the CDR3: TGTGCCAGCAGACAAAGCGGGAGTCGGGCCAAAAACATTCAGTACTTC. Encoded protein: CASRQSGSRAKNIQYF. The chain is built from TRBV12-3 or TRBV12-4 and TRBJ2-4; TRBD2 matches at 8 bases. V lost 6 bases to trimming and J lost 1 base; unmatched junction nucleotides: 8. CDR3 length equals 16 residues.

The chain is built from TRBV15 and TRBJ2-1; possible D gene TRBD2, 6 bases. CDR3 size: 18 residues. Trimming pared 0 bases from V and 4 bases from J, leaving 19 bases between. CDR1 LNHNV and CDR2 YYDKDF come from the germline V gene (reference sequence). Here the CDR3 DNA reads TGTGCCACCAGCAGAGATCGGCCGGGACTCTCAACATACAATGAGCAGTTCTTC. Its protein product is CATSRDRPGLSTYNEQFF. The entire variable domain, with the rest obtained from reference TRBV15 and TRBJ2-1, is as follows: DAMVIQNPRYQVTQFGKPVTLSCSQTLNHNVMYWYQQKSSQAPKLLFHYYDKDFNNEADTPDNFQSRRPNTSFCFLDIRSPGLGDTAMYLCATSRDRPGLSTYNEQFFGPGTRLTVL.

In DNA, the CDR3 is TGTGCCAGCAGCCCAGACCCGGGACTGAACACAGATACGCAGTATTTT. This gives the protein CASSPDPGLNTDTQYF. The chain carries TRBV4-2 and TRBJ2-3, with D possibly matching TRBD2 (6 bases). With 4 bases removed from V and 2 bases from J, the gap between germline ends came to 16 bases. Looked up from germline, CDR1 is LGHNA and CDR2 is YNFKEQ. The length of the CDR3 is 16 residues.

This clonotype was detected a few times. The V gene is TRBV2, the J gene TRBJ2-7; no clear D gene. Germline-derived CDR1 and CDR2 are SNHLY and FYNNEI. The length of the CDR3 is 13 residues. The V end was cut by 6 bases, the J end by 6 bases, with 15 bases between. The CDR3 here is CASRTGDLPEQYF. CDR3 sequence (DNA): TGTGCCAGCAGGACGGGCGATTTACCCGAGCAGTACTTC.

This clonotype occurred a few times. The genes are TRBV5-1 and TRBJ1-2, with 7 bases lining up with TRBD1. With 0 bases clipped from V and 4 bases from J, the junction kept 12 bases outside the gene matches. The germline gives CDR1 SGHRS, CDR2 YFSETQ. The length of the CDR3 is 17 residues. CDR3 DNA: TGCGCCAGCAGCTTGGGCGAGGGGGCGACGGTAGCCTATGGCTACACCTTC. Translation gives CASSLGEGATVAYGYTF.

This clonotype was detected a few times. The chain is built from TRBV28 and TRBJ2-1, with 9 bases aligning to TRBD2. With 4 bases clipped from V and 6 bases from J, the junction kept 10 bases outside the gene matches. CDR1 is MDHEN and CDR2 is SYDVKM in the germline V gene. This CDR3 comprises 16 residues. The chain's CDR3 is CASSSSGTSKFNEQFF. The DNA for the CDR3 is TGTGCCAGCAGTTCTTCCGGGACTAGCAAGTTCAATGAGCAGTTCTTC.

This clonotype was detected only a few times. The chain has TRBV6-5 and TRBJ2-1; tentatively, D is TRBD1 (5 bases). Trimming stripped 7 bases from V and 14 bases from J, with 15 bases between. CDR1 and CDR2 from the germline V gene are MNHEY and SVGAGI. CDR3 size: 11 residues. The CDR3 DNA follows: TGTGCCAGCATTAAAGGGGTCAGGGAGTTCTTC. This translates into CASIKGVREFF.

This clonotype was observed a handful of times. The chain uses TRBV19 and TRBJ2-1, with TRBD2 identical over 8 bases. The CDR3 runs 16 residues. The trim removed 1 base at V and 3 bases at J, leaving 5 bases unmatched. Germline-derived CDR1 and CDR2 are LNHDA and SQIVND (reference sequence). The CDR3 sequence is CASSIGSSGGYNEQFF. Here the CDR3 DNA reads TGTGCCAGTAGTATAGGTTCCAGCGGGGGCTACAATGAGCAGTTCTTC.

CDR3 loop: CASSFWGPPRETQYF. DNA for the CDR3: TGTGCCAGCAGCTTTTGGGGGCCCCCCCGAGAGACCCAGTACTTC. V is TRBV5-6 and J is TRBJ2-5; D perhaps matches TRBD1 (6 bases). There are 15 residues in the CDR3. Germline V gives CDR1 SGHDT, CDR2 YYEEEE. V was cut by 2 bases and J by 4 bases, with 15 bases left in between.

This clonotype was detected a few times. J is TRBJ2-7 and V is TRBV2; D unclear. This CDR3 region has 14 residues. The V end was cut by 1 base, the J end by 3 bases, with 10 bases between. CDR1 and CDR2 from the germline V gene are SNHLY and FYNNEI. DNA of the CDR3: TGTGCCAGCAGTGAAGTAATGTCGGACTACGAGCAGTACTTC. Residues: CASSEVMSDYEQYF.

This chain uses TRBV6-5 with TRBJ2-1; possibly TRBD1 for D (5 bases). Trimming stripped 3 bases from V and 9 bases from J, with 15 bases between. The CDR3 contains 14 residues. Germline CDR1 MNHEY, CDR2 SVGAGI. The CDR3 is CASSYPQARSEQFF. The CDR3 DNA follows: TGTGCCAGCAGTTATCCACAGGCACGCAGTGAGCAGTTCTTC.

This chain connects TRBV3-1 to TRBJ2-3; D gene unclear. This CDR3 comprises 15 residues. Per the germline V gene, CDR1 is LGHDT and CDR2 is YNNKEL (reference sequence). V was trimmed by 1 base and J by 2 bases, leaving 10 bases between them. The CDR3 DNA follows: TGTGCCAGCAGCCAAGGGATTAGAACCACAGATACGCAGTATTTT. It specifies CASSQGIRTTDTQYF.

The table lists this clonotype with a few counts. The V and J genes are TRBV12-3 or TRBV12-4 and TRBJ2-7; possibly TRBD1 for D (6 bases). Trimming removed 6 bases from V and 6 bases from J, with 12 bases in between. This CDR3 comprises 12 residues. DNA of the CDR3: TGTGCCAGCAGCCAAACAGGGCGCGAGCAGTACTTC. As protein: CASSQTGREQYF.

The V call is TRBV6-2 or TRBV6-3, the J call TRBJ2-7; 14 bases are shared with TRBD2. This CDR3 has 20 residues. Losses at the gene ends were 4 bases for V and 0 bases for J; bases not matched to a gene: 14. Germline assignment: CDR1 MNHEY and CDR2 SVGEGT. CDR3 nucleotides: TGTGCCAGCAGTTTTAACCTGGGACTAGCGGGAGCGCCGAGCTCCTACGAGCAGTACTTC. Translation gives CASSFNLGLAGAPSSYEQYF.

This chain uses TRBV24-1 with TRBJ2-2, with 12 bases aligning to TRBD1. The V gene end was trimmed by 6 bases and the J gene end by 4 bases; junction bases not matched to a gene: 5. The CDR3 covers 16 residues. CDR1 KGHDR and CDR2 SFDVKD come from the germline V gene. The CDR3: CATSRDRGHITGELFF. The DNA for the CDR3 is TGTGCCACCAGTAGGGACAGGGGGCATATCACCGGGGAGCTGTTTTTT.

There are many counts of this clonotype. The chain employs TRBV7-9 and TRBJ2-7, with 14 bases matching TRBD2. The germline CDR1 and CDR2 sequences are SEHNR and FQNEAQ (reference sequence). J gave up 4 bases and V 4 bases, and 6 bases lay outside the gene matches. The CDR3 consists of 16 residues. The CDR3 DNA reads TGTGCCAGCAGCTCCGGGACTAGCGGGAGTGTTTACGAGCAGTACTTC. Residues: CASSSGTSGSVYEQYF.

This clonotype was observed a handful of times. The chain uses TRBV20-1 and TRBJ2-7; TRBD1 agrees at 7 bases. The CDR3 loop spans 15 amino acids. In germline, CDR1 is DFQATT, CDR2 SNEGSKA (reference sequence). Trimming cost V 1 base and J 2 bases; bases outside gene matches: 8. The CDR3 coding sequence is TGCAGTGCTAGAGGGGTGGGACAGCCAACCTACGAGCAGTACGTC. This sequence encodes CSARGVGQPTYEQYV.

This clonotype was detected many times. The rearrangement uses TRBV10-3 and TRBJ1-2, with D possibly TRBD1 on 5 matching bases. Germline V gene sequence: CDR1 ENHRY, CDR2 SYGVKD. This CDR3 region has 13 residues. Between the trimmed V and J ends, which lost 2 bases and 2 bases, there was a span of 6 bases. The CDR3 DNA reads TGTGCCATCAGTGAGGAGGGGAACTATGGCTACACCTTC. Translated, it gives CAISEEGNYGYTF.

This clonotype was detected a few times. The CDR3 DNA reads TGCGCCAGCAGCTTGGCCGGACTCAGATCTAGCACAGATACGCAGTATTTT. Its translation: CASSLAGLRSSTDTQYF. This sequence joins TRBV5-1 and TRBJ2-3; D might be TRBD2 (5 bases). V was trimmed by 0 bases and J by 0 bases, leaving 14 bases between them. In germline, CDR1 is SGHRS, CDR2 YFSETQ. The CDR3 spans 17 residues. Drawing the rest from reference TRBV5-1 and TRBJ2-3, the complete variable domain is KAGVTQTPRYLIKTRGQQVTLSCSPISGHRSVSWYQQTPGQGLQFLFEYFSETQRNKGNFPGRFSGRQFSNSRSEMNVSTLELGDSALYLCASSLAGLRSSTDTQYFGPGTRLTVL.

In this sample, this clonotype turned up a few times. V gene TRBV28 combines with J gene TRBJ2-7; 10 bases align to TRBD1. This CDR3 is built from 13 residues. J gave up 5 bases and V 5 bases, and 3 bases lay outside the gene matches. Germline V gives CDR1 MDHEN, CDR2 SYDVKM. The CDR3 nucleotides are TGTGCCAGCAGTACGGGACAGGGGAACGAGCAGTACTTC. Translating gives CASSTGQGNEQYF.

V is TRBV15 and J is TRBJ2-2; D is uncertain. This CDR3 spans 14 amino acids. V was trimmed by 5 bases and J by 7 bases, leaving 14 bases between them. Germline V gene lookup returns CDR1 LNHNV and CDR2 YYDKDF (reference sequence). The CDR3 protein is CATSPPWSNGELFF. The CDR3 bases are TGTGCCACCAGCCCACCTTGGTCGAACGGGGAGCTGTTTTTT.